This T cell receptor (beta chain) was sequenced in a study of blood T cell repertoires in COVID-19. Study context: The origin of the acute and convalescent COVID-19 samples was the United States, Italy and Spain. T cells, B-cell-depleted T cells, or PBMCs provided the cDNA or gDNA that served as material.

As handled by the study authors: The assay estimated nucleated cells by amplifying reference gene primers. Repertoires were generated with immunoSEQ multiplex PCR, while TCRdb's copy carries only in-frame clones and drops some. That table is the source of V, J and clone size, and D and trimming were worked out from the DNA. Of 18,000 or so clones listed, approximately 95% are singletons. With 6 bases clipped from V and 9 bases from J, the junction kept 6 bases outside the gene matches. Germline V gene lookup returns CDR1 SNHLY and CDR2 FYNNEI. This CDR3 comprises 14 residues. The sequencing input was peripheral blood. The V and J genes are TRBV2 and TRBJ1-6, with 9 bases lining up with TRBD1. This TCR was sampled from a woman aged 50 to 60 with active COVID-19. CDR3 DNA: TGTGCCAGCAGCCCGACAGGGGGACGTTCACCCCTCCACTTT. It translates to CASSPTGGRSPLHF.